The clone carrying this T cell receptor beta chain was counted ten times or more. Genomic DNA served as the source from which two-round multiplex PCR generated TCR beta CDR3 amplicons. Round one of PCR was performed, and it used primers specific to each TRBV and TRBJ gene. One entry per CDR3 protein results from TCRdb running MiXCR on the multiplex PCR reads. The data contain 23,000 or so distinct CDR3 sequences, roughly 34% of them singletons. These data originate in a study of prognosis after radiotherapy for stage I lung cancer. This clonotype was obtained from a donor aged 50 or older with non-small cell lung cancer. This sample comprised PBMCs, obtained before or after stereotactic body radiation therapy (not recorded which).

CDR3 amino acids: CASSIAGGRHTEAFF. The CDR3 DNA is TGTGCCAGTAGTATAGCGGGAGGGAGGCACACTGAAGCTTTCTTT. The chain recombines TRBV19 with TRBJ1-1; D uncertain. Per the germline V gene, CDR1 is LNHDA and CDR2 is SQIVND (reference sequence). The CDR3 spans 15 residues. With 1 base removed from V and 3 bases from J, the gap between germline ends came to 12 bases.